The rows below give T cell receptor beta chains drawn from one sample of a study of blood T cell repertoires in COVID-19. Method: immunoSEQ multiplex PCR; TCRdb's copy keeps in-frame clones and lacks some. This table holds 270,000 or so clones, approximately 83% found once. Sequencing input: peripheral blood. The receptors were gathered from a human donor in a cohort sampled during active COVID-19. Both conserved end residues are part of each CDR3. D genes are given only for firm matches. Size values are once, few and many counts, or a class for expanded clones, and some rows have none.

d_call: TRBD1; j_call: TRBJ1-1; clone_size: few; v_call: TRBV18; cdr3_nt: TGTGCCAGCTCACCACCGAACCAGCAGACAGGGTTGACTGAAGCTTTCTTT; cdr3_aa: CASSPPNQQTGLTEAFF
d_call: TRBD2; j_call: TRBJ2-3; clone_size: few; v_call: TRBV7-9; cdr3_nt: TGTGCCAGCAGCCAACCTAGCGGGAGCACAGATACGCAGTATTTT; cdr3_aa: CASSQPSGSTDTQYF
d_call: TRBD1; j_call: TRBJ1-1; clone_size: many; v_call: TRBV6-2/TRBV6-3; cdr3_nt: TGTGCCAGCAGTTATTGGGGACAGGGAGACACTGAAGCTTTCTTT; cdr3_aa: CASSYWGQGDTEAFF
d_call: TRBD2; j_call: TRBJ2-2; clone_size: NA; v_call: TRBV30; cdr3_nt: TGTGCCTGGAAGGGACTAGCGAACACCGGGGAGCTGTTTTTT; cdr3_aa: CAWKGLANTGELFF
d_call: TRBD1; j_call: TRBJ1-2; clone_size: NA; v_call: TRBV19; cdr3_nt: TGTGCCAGTACCGCCGGGACAGGGTTTTCTAACTATGGCTACACCTTC; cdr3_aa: CASTAGTGFSNYGYTF
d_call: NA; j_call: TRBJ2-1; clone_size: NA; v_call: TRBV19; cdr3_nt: TGTGCCAGTAGTCCGACCATCTTACGACTGGGCAATGAGCAGTTCTTC; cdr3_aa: CASSPTILRLGNEQFF
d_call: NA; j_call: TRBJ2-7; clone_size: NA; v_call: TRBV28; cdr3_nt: TGTGCCAGCAGTTTACCCGGGAGCTCCTACGAGCAGTACTTC; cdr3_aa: CASSLPGSSYEQYF
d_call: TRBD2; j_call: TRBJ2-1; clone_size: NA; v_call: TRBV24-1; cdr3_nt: TGTGCCACCAGTCTGGGGCTAGCGGGGAATGGGCAGTTCTTC; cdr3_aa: CATSLGLAGNGQFF
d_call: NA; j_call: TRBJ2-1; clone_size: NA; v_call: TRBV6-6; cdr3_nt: TGTGCCAGCACCCGTCCGGAGGGGGCTGGCTACAATGAGCAGTTCTTC; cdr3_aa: CASTRPEGAGYNEQFF
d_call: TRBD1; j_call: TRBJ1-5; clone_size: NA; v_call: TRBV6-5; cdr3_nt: TGTGCCAGCAGGCCGACAGGGGTATCCAGTCAGCCCCAGCATTTT; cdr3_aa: CASRPTGVSSQPQHF
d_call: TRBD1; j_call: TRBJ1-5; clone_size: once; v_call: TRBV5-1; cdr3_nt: TGCGCCAGCAGCCCAGAAGGACAGGGGGGTCAGCCCCAGCATTTT; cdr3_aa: CASSPEGQGGQPQHF
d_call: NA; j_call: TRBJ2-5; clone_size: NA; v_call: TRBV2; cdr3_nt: TGTGCCAGCATGCCGGGGGGCGAAGAGACCCAGTACTTC; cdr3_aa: CASMPGGEETQYF
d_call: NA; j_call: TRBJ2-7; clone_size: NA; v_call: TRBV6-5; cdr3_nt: TGTGCCAGCGCGGGCAGCTACGAGCAGTACTTC; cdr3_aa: CASAGSYEQYF
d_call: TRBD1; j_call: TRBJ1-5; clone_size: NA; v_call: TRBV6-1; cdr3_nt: TGTGCCAGCAGTGAGGGACAGGAGATCAAGCCCCAGCATTTT; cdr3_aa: CASSEGQEIKPQHF
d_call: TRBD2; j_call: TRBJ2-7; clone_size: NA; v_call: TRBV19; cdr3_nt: TGTGCCAGTAGTATTCTGGCTAGCGGGAGCTACGAGCAGTACTTC; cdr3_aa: CASSILASGSYEQYF
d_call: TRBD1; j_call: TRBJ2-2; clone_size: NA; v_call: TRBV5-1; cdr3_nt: TGCGCCAGCAGTCCAGGGACAGGGAAAGACACCGGGGAGCTGTTTTTT; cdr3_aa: CASSPGTGKDTGELFF
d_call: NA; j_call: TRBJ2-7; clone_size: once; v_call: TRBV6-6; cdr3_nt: TGTGCCAGCAGCTTCGACAGGACCTCCTACGAGCAGTACTTC; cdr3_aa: CASSFDRTSYEQYF
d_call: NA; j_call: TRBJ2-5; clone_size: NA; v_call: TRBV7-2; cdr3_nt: TGTGCCAGCAGCTCATTAGCGGCTCCCCAAGAGACCCAGTACTTC; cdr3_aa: CASSSLAAPQETQYF
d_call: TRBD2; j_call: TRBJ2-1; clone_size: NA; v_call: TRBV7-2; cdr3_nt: TGTGCCAGCAGCTTAATGGGAGGGCGGGATGAGCAGTTCTTC; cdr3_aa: CASSLMGGRDEQFF
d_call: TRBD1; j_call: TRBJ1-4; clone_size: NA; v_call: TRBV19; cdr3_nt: TGTGCCAGTCGCAGGGGGCCTCGGGAAAAACTGTTTTTT; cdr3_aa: CASRRGPREKLFF
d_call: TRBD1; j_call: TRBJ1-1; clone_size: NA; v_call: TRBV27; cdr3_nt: TGTGCCAGCAGTTTTCGCGGACAGGGGCCTCGCGGGCGCGCCACTGAAGCTTTCTTT; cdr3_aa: CASSFRGQGPRGRATEAFF
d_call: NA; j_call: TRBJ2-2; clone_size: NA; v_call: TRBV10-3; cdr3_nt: TGTGCCATCAGTGTTCAAGAGGGCGGGGAGCTGTTTTTT; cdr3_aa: CAISVQEGGELFF